The 23 T cell receptor beta chains presented below share a single source sample, sequenced in a study of cytomegalovirus exposure and HLA in healthy donors. A multiplex PCR was run with 60 Vbeta primers and 13 Jbeta primers. Sequencing was performed with immunoSEQ multiplex PCR; in TCRdb, only in-frame clones are kept and a portion is missing. This sample has 100,000 to 150,000 clones, with 15% to 20% found just once. The material sequenced was PBMCs. All receptors come from a female donor in good health and CMV-seropositive.

In this sample, this clone turned up a few times. The chain links TRBV6-5 to TRBJ1-1; tentative D call: TRBD1 (5 bases). The germline V gene has CDR1 MNHEY and CDR2 SVGAGI. Trimming left V 2 bases short and J 3 bases short, with 10 bases between. This CDR3 spans 14 amino acids. The CDR3 coding sequence is TGTGCCAGCAGTTACAGGGGATCGTACACTGAAGCTTTCTTT. It translates to CASSYRGSYTEAFF.

The chain carries TRBV28 and TRBJ2-7; a possible D gene is TRBD1 (6 bases). The CDR3 totals 17 residues. CDR1 is MDHEN and CDR2 is SYDVKM in the germline V gene. Trimming took off 3 bases at V and 2 bases at J, with 20 bases between the two ends. This CDR3 reads CASSFNPRDTSTYEQYF. DNA for the CDR3: TGTGCCAGCAGTTTTAACCCCCGGGACACATCAACCTACGAGCAGTACTTC.

This clone was recorded a few times. V gene TRBV4-3 combines with J gene TRBJ2-6; 10 nucleotides align to TRBD2. Germline CDR1 is LGHNA and CDR2 is YSLEER. This CDR3 contains 18 residues. J lost 0 bases, V lost 1 base, and 3 bases had no gene match. Written as DNA, the CDR3 is TGCGCCAGCAGCCAAGTAGCGGGAGGCAACTCTGGGGCCAACGTCCTGACTTTC. It is translated as CASSQVAGGNSGANVLTF.

The rearrangement joins TRBV7-9 to TRBJ2-1, with 13 bases lining up with TRBD2. The ends lost 5 bases at V and 8 bases at J; junction bases unmatched: 3. Germline V lookup: CDR1 SEHNR, CDR2 FQNEAQ (reference sequence). The CDR3 covers 14 residues. The CDR3 DNA follows: TGTGCCAGCAGCGATGGGACTAGCGGGGATGAGCAGTTCTTC. Amino acid sequence: CASSDGTSGDEQFF. Complete variable domain (other parts from reference TRBV7-9 and TRBJ2-1): DTGVSQNPRHKITKRGQNVTFRCDPISEHNRLYWYRQTLGQGPEFLTYFQNEAQLEKSRLLSDRFSAERPKGSFSTLEIQRTEQGDSAMYLCASSDGTSGDEQFFGPGTRLTVL.

V gene TRBV7-9 combines with J gene TRBJ2-2; possibly TRBD2 for D (5 bases). Germline CDR1 and CDR2: SEHNR and FQNEAQ (reference sequence). Deletions cut 2 bases from V and 6 bases from J, with 13 bases between. This CDR3 spans 15 amino acids. CDR3 region: CASSLREYTAGELFF. DNA for the CDR3: TGTGCCAGCAGCTTAAGGGAGTACACGGCCGGGGAGCTGTTTTTT.

This clone was recorded only once. The chain employs TRBV7-2 and TRBJ2-4; D gene uncertain. CDR1 is SGHTA, CDR2 FQGNSA, per germline. This CDR3 has 13 residues. Trimming stripped 5 bases from V and 6 bases from J, with 11 bases between. The CDR3 DNA reads TGTGCCAGCAGCCGCTCGACTCGAAACATTCAGTACTTC. Translation gives CASSRSTRNIQYF.

The J gene is TRBJ1-1, the V gene TRBV6-6; no firm D call. With 0 bases removed from V and 3 bases from J, the gap between germline ends came to 5 bases. Germline assignment: CDR1 MNHNY and CDR2 SVGAGI (reference sequence). This CDR3 region has 13 residues. The CDR3 here is CASSYSSYTEAFF. The DNA of the CDR3 is TGTGCCAGCAGTTACTCGTCCTACACTGAAGCTTTCTTT.

The chain links TRBV5-6 to TRBJ1-1, with D unresolved. The CDR3 runs to 11 residues. The V gene's germline CDR1 is SGHDT and CDR2 YYEEEE. V was shortened by 1 base and J by 11 bases, with 9 bases between the two germline ends. Written as DNA, the CDR3 is TGTGCCAGCAGCTTGTTCCGGGAGGCTTTCTTT. Amino acids: CASSLFREAFF.

The table lists this clone with a few counts. This sequence joins TRBV5-6 and TRBJ2-5; no firm D call. Germline CDR1 reads SGHDT; CDR2 reads YYEEEE. Deletions cut 4 bases from V and 3 bases from J, with 16 bases between. The CDR3 runs to 15 residues. CDR3 nucleotide sequence: TGTGCCAGCAGCCAAACTACTGGCGGAGAAGAGACCCAGTACTTC. This codes for CASSQTTGGEETQYF.

This clone occurred a few times. The V and J genes are TRBV18 and TRBJ2-1; maybe TRBD1 (6 bases). There are 14 residues in the CDR3. The V and J ends lost 6 bases and 6 bases respectively, with 15 bases between them. The germline CDR1 and CDR2 sequences are KGHSH and LQKENI. The CDR3 loop is CASSNSNRANEQFF. Written as DNA, the CDR3 is TGTGCCAGCTCGAACTCTAACAGGGCCAATGAGCAGTTCTTC.

This chain links TRBV4-1 with TRBJ2-1; 8 bases fit TRBD1. V trimming: 3 bases; J trimming: 2 bases; junction bases outside the gene matches: 6. CDR3 length: 16 amino acids. The V gene's germline CDR1 is MGHRA and CDR2 YSYEKL. The chain's CDR3 is CASSQRDRFPYNEQFF. The CDR3 DNA reads TGCGCCAGCAGCCAGAGGGACAGGTTCCCCTACAATGAGCAGTTCTTC.

This CDR3 reads CASPRSALSNQPQHF. CDR3 nucleotide sequence: TGCGCCAGCCCCCGAAGTGCACTTAGCAATCAGCCCCAGCATTTT. This chain links TRBV10-2 with TRBJ1-5; D not resolved. The CDR3 runs to 15 residues. V shed 8 bases and J shed 0 bases, with 14 bases lying between them. Germline CDR1 is WSHSY and CDR2 is SAAADI.

This clone was seen a few times. V is TRBV29-1 and J is TRBJ2-5; 8 nucleotides align to TRBD2. The CDR3 is 13 amino acids. V gave up 6 bases and J gave up 5 bases; unmatched junction bases: 8. Germline V gene lookup returns CDR1 SQVTM and CDR2 ANQGSEA. CDR3 residues: CSVRGGLRETQYF. CDR3 sequence (DNA): TGCAGCGTCCGCGGGGGGCTCCGGGAGACCCAGTACTTC.

This clone was counted only a few times. This chain links TRBV4-1 with TRBJ2-7; TRBD1 matches at 7 bases. The CDR3 is 15 residues long. J gave up 0 bases and V 4 bases, and 6 bases lay outside the gene matches. In germline, CDR1 is MGHRA, CDR2 YSYEKL. This CDR3 is CASSLSRDSSYEQYF. CDR3 in DNA: TGCGCCAGCAGCCTTTCCCGGGACAGCTCCTACGAGCAGTACTTC.

This sequence joins TRBV9 and TRBJ2-1, with D possibly TRBD1 on 7 matching bases. The CDR3 contains 14 residues. The ends were cut back, 2 bases at V and 6 bases at J, with 12 bases in the middle. Germline assignment: CDR1 SGDLS and CDR2 YYNGEE. CDR3 sequence (DNA): TGTGCCAGCAGCGTGTACAGGGGAGGCAATGAGCAGTTCTTC. This gives the protein CASSVYRGGNEQFF.

This chain links TRBV27 with TRBJ1-1; TRBD1 agrees at 7 bases. The CDR3 is made up of 14 amino acids. CDR1 is MNHEY, CDR2 SMNVEV, per germline (reference sequence). Losses at the gene ends were 4 bases for V and 4 bases for J; bases not matched to a gene: 6. CDR3 coding DNA: TGTGCCAGCAGTTCGACAGGGACGGGCACTGAAGCTTTCTTT. It translates to CASSSTGTGTEAFF.

This clone was detected only a few times. The V gene is TRBV30, the J gene TRBJ1-1, with 7 positions matching TRBD1. J lost 1 base, V lost 8 bases, and 4 bases had no gene match. This CDR3 contains 12 residues. CDR1 is GTSNPN and CDR2 is SVGIG in the germline V gene (reference sequence). As DNA, the CDR3 is TGTGCCCGGGGACAGCCGAACACTGAAGCTTTCTTT. It codes for CARGQPNTEAFF.

This clone has only a few counts. J is TRBJ2-7 and V is TRBV28; 13 positions agree with TRBD2. The V segment lost 6 bases and the J segment 6 bases; nucleotides outside the gene matches: 5. There are 14 residues in the CDR3. Germline CDR1 MDHEN, CDR2 SYDVKM. CDR3 nucleotides: TGTGCCAGCAGCGGACTAGCGGGAGTCACCGAGCAGTACTTC. This gives the protein CASSGLAGVTEQYF.

The chain carries TRBV4-3 and TRBJ1-1; 8 bases fit TRBD1. The V gene's germline CDR1 is LGHNA and CDR2 YSLEER. V was clipped by 1 base and J by 9 bases; unmatched bases: 10. This CDR3 contains 15 residues. CDR3: CASSQAPQGAEKAFF. The CDR3 DNA reads as TGCGCCAGCAGCCAAGCACCTCAGGGGGCAGAAAAAGCTTTCTTT.

In its sample, this clone was seen a few times. The rearrangement links TRBV30 to TRBJ1-5, with TRBD1 matching 9 bases. The CDR3 extends over 14 amino acids. In germline, CDR1 is GTSNPN, CDR2 SVGIG (reference sequence). Trimming cost V 0 bases and J 5 bases; bases outside gene matches: 2. The CDR3 nucleotides read TGTGCCTGGAGTGTTGACAGGGGGGATCAGCCCCAGCATTTT. It is translated as CAWSVDRGDQPQHF. The full variable domain, rest sourced from reference TRBV30 and TRBJ1-5, is SQTIHQWPATLVQPVGSPLSLECTVEGTSNPNLYWYRQAAGRGLQLLFYSVGIGQISSEVPQNLSASRPQDRQFILSSKKLLLSDSGFYLCAWSVDRGDQPQHFGDGTRLSIL.

The genes are TRBV15 and TRBJ2-2; D might be TRBD2 (6 bases). The CDR3 totals 17 residues. Trimming pared 1 base from V and 7 bases from J, leaving 19 bases between. CDR1 is LNHNV and CDR2 is YYDKDF in the germline V gene (reference sequence). The DNA of the CDR3 is TGTGCCACCAGCAGAGCGGGGAGGTTCTCGTTCGGCGGGGAGCTGTTTTTT. This gives the protein CATSRAGRFSFGGELFF.

This chain joins TRBV7-3 and TRBJ2-1; 10 bases are shared with TRBD2. The CDR3 consists of 15 residues. Per germline, CDR1 SGHTA and CDR2 FQGTGA. Trimming removed 5 bases from V and 7 bases from J; junction bases left unmatched: 8. CDR3 loop: CASSPAGGGRNEQFF. DNA for the CDR3: TGTGCCAGCAGCCCAGCGGGAGGGGGCCGAAATGAGCAGTTCTTC.

This clone was counted a few times. Because it lacks the conserved phenylalanine or tryptophan at the end, this CDR3 is likely a read error. No DNA is shown, since the ends of the CDR3 on it are uncertain; the CDR3 is the one TCRdb lists. The chain joins TRBV21-1 to TRBJ2-7; the table's D call, TRBD2, has no DNA check behind it. TRBV21-1 is deemed a pseudogene. Including both end residues, the CDR3 is 13 amino acids long. The CDR3 sequence is CASDGGPLRIYSP.